This T cell receptor beta chain was obtained from a study of cytomegalovirus exposure and HLA in healthy donors. The CDR3 extends over 17 amino acids. Germline V gene sequence: CDR1 LGHNA, CDR2 YNFKEQ. V was clipped by 1 base and J by 0 bases; unmatched bases: 9. With 60 Vbeta and 13 Jbeta primers, the PCR was carried out. The data were produced by immunoSEQ multiplex PCR, yet TCRdb's version contains in-frame clones alone and is incomplete. The table has some 100,000 clones, approximately 80% seen once. Sampled while nominally healthy, donors likely had unrecorded immune exposures. The J gene is TRBJ2-7, the V gene TRBV4-2, with TRBD2 matching 7 bases. The sequenced sample was PBMCs. The clonotype was recovered from a woman aged 25 to 45 in good health and CMV-seronegative. The CDR3, as DNA: TGTGCCAGCAGCCAAGCTGTTCTAGCGGTTAGCTCCTACGAGCAGTACTTC. The encoded protein is CASSQAVLAVSSYEQYF.